A selection of T cell receptor beta chains follows, all from one sample in a study of cytomegalovirus exposure and HLA in healthy donors. Only in-frame clones appear in the TCRdb table, and some are missing; sequencing was by immunoSEQ multiplex PCR. Among about 100,000 clones listed, around 77% were seen once. Sequenced input: PBMCs. Every receptor here comes from a woman between 55 and 75 years old in good health and CMV-seropositive. Both conserved end residues are part of each CDR3. Each record gives: J gene, D gene, V gene, clone size, CDR3 protein, CDR3 DNA. D genes are given only for firm matches. Part of the rows lack a size; the others show once, few, many or a class for expanded clones.

J gene: TRBJ2-1; D gene: .; V gene: TRBV18; clone size: .; CDR3 protein: CASSPTRGYDSNEQFF; CDR3 DNA: TGTGCCAGCTCACCCACGAGGGGGTATGATAGCAATGAGCAGTTCTTC
J gene: TRBJ1-5; D gene: .; V gene: TRBV10-3; clone size: .; CDR3 protein: CAISDLDSFSNQPQHF; CDR3 DNA: TGTGCCATCAGTGACCTCGACAGCTTTAGCAATCAGCCCCAGCATTTT
J gene: TRBJ2-5; D gene: TRBD1; V gene: TRBV5-5; clone size: .; CDR3 protein: CASSTGQGYHQETQYF; CDR3 DNA: TGTGCCAGCAGCACCGGACAGGGGTACCACCAAGAGACCCAGTACTTC
J gene: TRBJ2-5; D gene: TRBD1; V gene: TRBV9; clone size: .; CDR3 protein: CASSVADREETQYF; CDR3 DNA: TGTGCCAGCAGCGTGGCGGACAGGGAAGAGACCCAGTACTTC
J gene: TRBJ2-1; D gene: TRBD2; V gene: TRBV4-1; clone size: few; CDR3 protein: CASSQGGRRGNEQFF; CDR3 DNA: TGCGCCAGCAGCCAAGGCGGGAGGAGGGGAAATGAGCAGTTCTTC
J gene: TRBJ2-1; D gene: TRBD2; V gene: TRBV15; clone size: .; CDR3 protein: CATSRGASGREQFF; CDR3 DNA: TGTGCCACCAGCAGAGGGGCTAGCGGGAGGGAGCAGTTCTTC
J gene: TRBJ1-1; D gene: .; V gene: TRBV30; clone size: .; CDR3 protein: CAWGLTRGFSTEAFF; CDR3 DNA: TGTGCCTGGGGCCTGACTCGGGGATTCAGCACTGAAGCTTTCTTT
J gene: TRBJ1-1; D gene: .; V gene: TRBV29-1; clone size: .; CDR3 protein: CSVTGGNTEAFF; CDR3 DNA: TGCAGCGTTACTGGCGGGAACACTGAAGCTTTCTTT
J gene: TRBJ2-7; D gene: TRBD1; V gene: TRBV19; clone size: few; CDR3 protein: CASSTLFAGGEQYF; CDR3 DNA: TGTGCCAGTAGTACCCTCTTCGCAGGGGGCGAGCAGTACTTC
J gene: TRBJ1-5; D gene: .; V gene: TRBV7-6; clone size: .; CDR3 protein: CASSLVGVYSNQPQHF; CDR3 DNA: TGTGCCAGCAGCTTAGTCGGGGTTTATAGCAATCAGCCCCAGCATTTT
J gene: TRBJ1-1; D gene: TRBD1; V gene: TRBV30; clone size: .; CDR3 protein: CAWVWVQGAGAFF; CDR3 DNA: TGTGCCTGGGTGTGGGTCCAGGGGGCAGGGGCTTTCTTT
J gene: TRBJ2-7; D gene: .; V gene: TRBV25-1; clone size: .; CDR3 protein: CASSPQAEAGYEQYF; CDR3 DNA: TGTGCCAGCAGCCCCCAAGCGGAGGCTGGGTACGAGCAGTACTTC
J gene: TRBJ1-2; D gene: .; V gene: TRBV7-9; clone size: .; CDR3 protein: CASSLYQGGGYTF; CDR3 DNA: TGTGCCAGCAGCTTATACCAGGGTGGGGGCTACACCTTC
J gene: TRBJ2-5; D gene: .; V gene: TRBV7-8; clone size: .; CDR3 protein: CASSLALTKETQYF; CDR3 DNA: TGTGCCAGCAGCTTAGCCCTAACTAAAGAGACCCAGTACTTC
J gene: TRBJ2-3; D gene: .; V gene: TRBV4-1; clone size: few; CDR3 protein: CASSQKSTGSDTQYF; CDR3 DNA: TGCGCCAGCAGCCAAAAATCCACAGGGTCAGATACGCAGTATTTT
J gene: TRBJ2-1; D gene: .; V gene: TRBV20-1; clone size: .; CDR3 protein: CSASRYNEQFF; CDR3 DNA: TGCAGTGCCAGTCGATACAATGAGCAGTTCTTC
J gene: TRBJ2-1; D gene: TRBD1; V gene: TRBV6-5; clone size: .; CDR3 protein: CASKGQGVSYNEQFF; CDR3 DNA: TGTGCCAGCAAGGGACAGGGAGTGTCCTACAATGAGCAGTTCTTC
J gene: TRBJ1-4; D gene: .; V gene: TRBV28; clone size: .; CDR3 protein: CASTPGGGIREKLFF; CDR3 DNA: TGTGCCAGCACTCCGGGTGGGGGCATACGGGAAAAACTGTTTTTT
J gene: TRBJ2-7; D gene: .; V gene: TRBV7-2; clone size: once; CDR3 protein: CASSSSRYEQYF; CDR3 DNA: TGTGCCAGCAGCTCCTCCCGCTACGAGCAGTACTTC
J gene: TRBJ2-5; D gene: TRBD2; V gene: TRBV9; clone size: .; CDR3 protein: CASSVGNSGKGGETQYF; CDR3 DNA: TGTGCCAGCAGCGTAGGGAATAGCGGGAAAGGGGGGGAGACCCAGTACTTC
J gene: TRBJ2-1; D gene: TRBD2; V gene: TRBV2; clone size: .; CDR3 protein: CASGGPGLAYNEQFF; CDR3 DNA: TGTGCCAGCGGGGGACCGGGACTAGCCTACAATGAGCAGTTCTTC
J gene: TRBJ2-4; D gene: .; V gene: TRBV10-3; clone size: .; CDR3 protein: CAISDPTETNIQYF; CDR3 DNA: TGTGCCATCAGTGACCCGACAGAAACAAACATTCAGTACTTC
J gene: TRBJ2-1; D gene: .; V gene: TRBV6-1; clone size: .; CDR3 protein: CASSVLQGNYNEQFF; CDR3 DNA: TGTGCCAGCAGTGTTCTCCAGGGAAACTACAATGAGCAGTTCTTC
J gene: TRBJ2-1; D gene: TRBD2; V gene: TRBV23-1; clone size: .; CDR3 protein: CASSPGTSGSNEQFF; CDR3 DNA: TGCGCCAGCAGTCCAGGGACTAGCGGGAGCAATGAGCAGTTCTTC
J gene: TRBJ2-7; D gene: TRBD1; V gene: TRBV10-3; clone size: .; CDR3 protein: CAIGLDRGQGQYF; CDR3 DNA: TGTGCCATCGGACTGGACAGGGGGCAGGGGCAGTACTTC
J gene: TRBJ1-3; D gene: .; V gene: TRBV29-1; clone size: .; CDR3 protein: CSAHRVSGNTIYF; CDR3 DNA: TGCAGCGCCCACAGGGTTTCTGGAAACACCATATATTTT
J gene: TRBJ2-2; D gene: TRBD1; V gene: TRBV19; clone size: .; CDR3 protein: CASRGGAYTGELFF; CDR3 DNA: TGTGCCAGTCGAGGGGGCGCGTACACCGGGGAGCTGTTTTTT
J gene: TRBJ1-5; D gene: TRBD1; V gene: TRBV29-1; clone size: .; CDR3 protein: CSVIDRGGDQPQHF; CDR3 DNA: TGCAGCGTCATAGACAGGGGAGGGGATCAGCCCCAGCATTTT
J gene: TRBJ2-5; D gene: .; V gene: TRBV19; clone size: .; CDR3 protein: CASSSTERIQETQYF; CDR3 DNA: TGTGCCAGTAGTTCGACGGAGCGGATCCAAGAGACCCAGTACTTC
J gene: TRBJ1-2; D gene: .; V gene: TRBV4-1; clone size: .; CDR3 protein: CASSHPTGTNYGYTF; CDR3 DNA: TGCGCCAGCAGCCATCCTACAGGGACTAACTATGGCTACACCTTC
J gene: TRBJ2-3; D gene: TRBD2; V gene: TRBV30; clone size: .; CDR3 protein: CAWSVPSGSTDTQYF; CDR3 DNA: TGTGCCTGGAGTGTACCTAGCGGGAGCACAGATACGCAGTATTTT
J gene: TRBJ2-3; D gene: TRBD2; V gene: TRBV10-1; clone size: .; CDR3 protein: CASSARTSGSTDTQYF; CDR3 DNA: TGCGCCAGCAGTGCCCGGACTAGCGGGAGTACAGATACGCAGTATTTT
J gene: TRBJ2-3; D gene: TRBD1; V gene: TRBV5-1; clone size: .; CDR3 protein: CASTHRGQSTDTQYF; CDR3 DNA: TGCGCCAGCACCCACAGGGGACAAAGCACAGATACGCAGTATTTT
J gene: TRBJ1-1; D gene: .; V gene: TRBV7-3; clone size: .; CDR3 protein: CASTAGGGHTEAFF; CDR3 DNA: TGTGCCAGCACCGCGGGGGGCGGACACACTGAAGCTTTCTTT
J gene: TRBJ2-1; D gene: .; V gene: TRBV12-5; clone size: .; CDR3 protein: CASGSLNEQFF; CDR3 DNA: TGTGCTAGTGGTTCTCTCAATGAGCAGTTCTTC
J gene: TRBJ1-1; D gene: .; V gene: TRBV2; clone size: once; CDR3 protein: CASNSVGVGTEAFF; CDR3 DNA: TGTGCCAGCAACTCAGTCGGGGTCGGCACTGAAGCTTTCTTT
J gene: TRBJ2-2; D gene: TRBD2; V gene: TRBV11-1; clone size: .; CDR3 protein: CASTRTSGSGSGELFF; CDR3 DNA: TGTGCCAGCACCCGAACTAGCGGGAGTGGATCCGGGGAGCTGTTTTTT
J gene: TRBJ2-5; D gene: TRBD1; V gene: TRBV7-9; clone size: .; CDR3 protein: CASSLQGEETQYF; CDR3 DNA: TGTGCCAGCAGCCTGCAGGGGGAAGAGACCCAGTACTTC
J gene: TRBJ2-5; D gene: .; V gene: TRBV7-9; clone size: .; CDR3 protein: CASSPGRVETQYF; CDR3 DNA: TGTGCCAGCAGCCCCGGCAGGGTAGAGACCCAGTACTTC
J gene: TRBJ2-1; D gene: TRBD2; V gene: TRBV4-2; clone size: .; CDR3 protein: CASSQDRKRGGSEQFF; CDR3 DNA: TGTGCCAGCAGCCAAGATCGAAAGCGGGGGGGGAGTGAGCAGTTCTTC
J gene: TRBJ2-7; D gene: .; V gene: TRBV28; clone size: few; CDR3 protein: CASSFGGHGLEQYF; CDR3 DNA: TGTGCCAGCAGTTTTGGGGGACACGGGCTGGAGCAGTACTTC
J gene: TRBJ1-3; D gene: TRBD1; V gene: TRBV27; clone size: .; CDR3 protein: CASSPTGARNTIYF; CDR3 DNA: TGTGCCAGCAGTCCCACAGGGGCCCGAAACACCATATATTTT
J gene: TRBJ1-5; D gene: .; V gene: TRBV5-4; clone size: .; CDR3 protein: CASSKQGARYDNQPQHF; CDR3 DNA: TGTGCCAGCAGCAAACAGGGCGCCCGGTACGACAATCAGCCCCAGCATTTT
J gene: TRBJ2-2; D gene: TRBD1; V gene: TRBV7-6; clone size: .; CDR3 protein: CASSLGQGIGELFF; CDR3 DNA: TGTGCCAGCAGCCTGGGACAGGGGATCGGGGAGCTGTTTTTT
J gene: TRBJ2-4; D gene: TRBD2; V gene: TRBV28; clone size: .; CDR3 protein: CASSLARGGGKNIQYF; CDR3 DNA: TGTGCCAGCAGTTTGGCTAGGGGCGGGGGCAAAAACATTCAGTACTTC
J gene: TRBJ2-3; D gene: TRBD2; V gene: TRBV7-9; clone size: .; CDR3 protein: CASSQWEGNTDTQYF; CDR3 DNA: TGTGCCAGCAGCCAGTGGGAGGGGAACACAGATACGCAGTATTTT
J gene: TRBJ2-1; D gene: TRBD2; V gene: TRBV5-4; clone size: .; CDR3 protein: CASSQPTSGSLNEQFF; CDR3 DNA: TGTGCCAGCAGCCAACCGACTAGCGGGAGTTTGAATGAGCAGTTCTTC
J gene: TRBJ2-2; D gene: TRBD1; V gene: TRBV7-3; clone size: .; CDR3 protein: CASSRQGSRELFF; CDR3 DNA: TGTGCCAGCAGCAGACAGGGGTCTAGGGAGCTGTTTTTT
J gene: TRBJ2-7; D gene: TRBD1; V gene: TRBV20-1; clone size: .; CDR3 protein: CSAPQGLVRYF; CDR3 DNA: TGCAGTGCTCCACAGGGGCTCGTTCGGTACTTC
J gene: TRBJ1-4; D gene: .; V gene: TRBV6-5; clone size: .; CDR3 protein: CASSYLQENEKLFF; CDR3 DNA: TGTGCCAGCAGTTACTTACAGGAGAATGAAAAACTGTTTTTT
J gene: TRBJ1-4; D gene: .; V gene: TRBV19; clone size: many; CDR3 protein: CASSNPPGKLFF; CDR3 DNA: TGTGCCAGTAGTAACCCCCCGGGAAAACTGTTTTTT
J gene: TRBJ2-2; D gene: TRBD1; V gene: TRBV11-3; clone size: .; CDR3 protein: CASSFRGPGELFF; CDR3 DNA: TGTGCCAGCAGCTTCAGGGGGCCCGGGGAGCTGTTTTTT
J gene: TRBJ2-3; D gene: TRBD2; V gene: TRBV4-2; clone size: .; CDR3 protein: CASSRGLAVTDTQYF; CDR3 DNA: TGTGCCAGCAGCCGGGGACTAGCGGTCACAGATACGCAGTATTTT